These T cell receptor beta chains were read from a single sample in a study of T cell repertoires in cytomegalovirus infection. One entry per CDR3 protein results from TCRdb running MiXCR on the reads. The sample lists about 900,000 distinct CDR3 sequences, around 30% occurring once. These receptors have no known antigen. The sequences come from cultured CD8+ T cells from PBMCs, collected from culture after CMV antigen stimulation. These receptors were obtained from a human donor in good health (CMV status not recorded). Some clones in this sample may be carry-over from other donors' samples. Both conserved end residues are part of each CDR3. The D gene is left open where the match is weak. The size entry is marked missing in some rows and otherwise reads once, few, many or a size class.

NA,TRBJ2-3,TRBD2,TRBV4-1,TGCGCCAGCAGCCAGCAGACTAGCGGGGGATCTAGCACAGATACGCAGTATTTT,CASSQQTSGGSSTDTQYF
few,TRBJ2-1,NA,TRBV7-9,TGTGCCAGCAGCTTAGCCCTAGGGGAGGTGGATGAGCAGTTCTTC,CASSLALGEVDEQFF
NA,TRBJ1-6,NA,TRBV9,TGTGCCAGCAGCGTGCAGGGCAATTCACCCCTCCACTTT,CASSVQGNSPLHF
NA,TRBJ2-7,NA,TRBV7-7,TGTGCTAGCAGCTCAGGGAGAGGGGGAGGCTACGAGCAGTACTTC,CASSSGRGGGYEQYF
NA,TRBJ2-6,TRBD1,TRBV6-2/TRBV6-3,TGTGCCAGCTGCCTTAGTCCCGGGACAGATTACTCTGGGGCCAACGTCCTGACTTTC,CASCLSPGTDYSGANVLTF
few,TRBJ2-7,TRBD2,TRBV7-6,TGTGCCAGCAGCCCGGTAGGGACTAAGGCCCTCGAGCAGTACTTC,CASSPVGTKALEQYF
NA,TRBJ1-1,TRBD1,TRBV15,TGTGCCACCAGCAGCAGGGGGGGCAACACTGAAGCTTTCTTT,CATSSRGGNTEAFF
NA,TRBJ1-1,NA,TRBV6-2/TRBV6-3,TGTGCCAGCAACTCGAATGGGGGATTGAACACTGAAGCTTTCTTT,CASNSNGGLNTEAFF
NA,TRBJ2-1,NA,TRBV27,TGTGCCAGCAGTAAAGGGGACCCGAAACACAATGAGCAGTTCTTC,CASSKGDPKHNEQFF
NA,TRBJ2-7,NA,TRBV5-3,TGTGCCAGCAGCTTAGGCGGGACGGTCGTGGGAAGGACCCCCCACGAGCAGTACTTC,CASSLGGTVVGRTPHEQYF
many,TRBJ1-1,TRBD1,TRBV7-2,TGTGCCAGCAGCTTAGCCTCAGGGGGAGGGACTGAAGCTTTCTTT,CASSLASGGGTEAFF
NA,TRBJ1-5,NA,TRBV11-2,TGCGCCAGCAGCTCCCCGGGGGAGCGAGGACCCCAGCATTTT,CASSSPGERGPQHF
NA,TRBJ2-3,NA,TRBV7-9,TGTGCCAGCAGCCTATTGCCGGGGGATCCGACTAGCACAGATACGCAGTATTTT,CASSLLPGDPTSTDTQYF
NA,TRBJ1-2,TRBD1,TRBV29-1,TGCAGCGTACGGGACAGGGAAGCGATAGTCTATGGCTACACCTTC,CSVRDREAIVYGYTF
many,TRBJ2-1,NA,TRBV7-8,TGTGCCAGCAGCTTAGCAACTGGTAGAGGGGGGTACTACAATGAGCAGTTCTTC,CASSLATGRGGYYNEQFF
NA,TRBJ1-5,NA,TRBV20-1,TGCAGTGCCAGACGGGCCGCTCGGGGAAATCAGCCCCAGCATTTT,CSARRAARGNQPQHF
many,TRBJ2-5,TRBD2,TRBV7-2,TGTGCCAGCAGCTCCTGGACTAGCGGGGAAATTCCTGTTTGCTTC,CASSSWTSGEIPVCF
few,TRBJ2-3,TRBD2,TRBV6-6,TGTGCCAGCAGTTACGTCCGGGGGGGCGGAGATACGCAGTATTTT,CASSYVRGGGDTQYF
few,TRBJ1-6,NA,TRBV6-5,TGTGCCAGCAGTTACGACGATTATAATTCACCCCTCCACTTT,CASSYDDYNSPLHF
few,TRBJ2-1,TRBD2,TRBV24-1,TGTGCCACCAGTGGGCTAGCGGGGGAATCGAGCTCCTACAATGAGCAGTTCTTC,CATSGLAGESSSYNEQFF
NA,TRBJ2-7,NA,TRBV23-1,TGCGCCAGCACCCAAGGGGGAGTCACCTCCGAGCAGTACTTC,CASTQGGVTSEQYF
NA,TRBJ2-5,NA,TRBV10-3,TGTGCCATCAGTGAGCCTCTACAAGAGACCCAGTACTTC,CAISEPLQETQYF
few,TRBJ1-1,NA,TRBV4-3,TGCGCCAGCAGCCTAATCATTGTTGGGGGATACACTGAAGCTTTCTTT,CASSLIIVGGYTEAFF
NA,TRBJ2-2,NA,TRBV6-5,TGTGCCAGCAGTTACGGGACGGGTTTGGTTACCGGGGAGCTGTTTTTT,CASSYGTGLVTGELFF
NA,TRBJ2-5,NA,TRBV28,TGTGCCAGCCTTGGCTCCCGACACCAAGAGACCCAGTACTTC,CASLGSRHQETQYF
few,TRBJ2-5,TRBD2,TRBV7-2,TGTGCCAGCAGCTTAGGGGGACTAGCGGGGGCTATAGGCGAGACCCAGTACTTC,CASSLGGLAGAIGETQYF
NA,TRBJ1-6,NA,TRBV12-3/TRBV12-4,TGTGCCAGCAGTTCTGCGACAGGTCATTCACCCCTCCACTTT,CASSSATGHSPLHF
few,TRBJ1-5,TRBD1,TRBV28,TGTGCCAGCAGTTTTCGGACAGGGCGCAATCAGCCCCAGCATTTT,CASSFRTGRNQPQHF
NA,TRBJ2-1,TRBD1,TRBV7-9,TGTGCCAGCAGGGGCAGGGGGTTTTTCAATGAGCAGTTCTTC,CASRGRGFFNEQFF
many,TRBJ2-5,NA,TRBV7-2,TGTGCCAGCAGGCGGGGCGGGGGCTTGTTTAAGGAGACCCAGTACTTC,CASRRGGGLFKETQYF
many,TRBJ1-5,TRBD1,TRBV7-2,TGTGCCAGCAGCTTAGAGGGACAGACACATCAGCCCCAGCATTTT,CASSLEGQTHQPQHF
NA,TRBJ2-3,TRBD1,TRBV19,TGTGCCAGCGACAGGGGCACAGATACGCAGTATTTT,CASDRGTDTQYF
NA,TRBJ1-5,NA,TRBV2,TGTGCCAGCAGTGACGCCTGGGAGTATAGCAATCAGCCCCAGCATTTT,CASSDAWEYSNQPQHF
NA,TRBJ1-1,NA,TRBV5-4,TGTGCCAGCAGCTGGGGATGGGGACCCTCTGAAGCTTTCTTT,CASSWGWGPSEAFF
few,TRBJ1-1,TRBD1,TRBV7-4,TGTGCCAGCAGCGCCCGACAGGGTAGGGACACTGAAGCTTTCTTT,CASSARQGRDTEAFF
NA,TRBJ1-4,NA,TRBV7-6,TGTGCCAGCAGCTTGGGTGGAGGGACTGAAAAACTGTTTTTT,CASSLGGGTEKLFF
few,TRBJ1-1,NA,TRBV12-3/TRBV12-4,TGTGCCAGCAGCGTACAGGGACTCGAAGCTTTCTTT,CASSVQGLEAFF
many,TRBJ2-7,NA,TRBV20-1,TGCAGTGCTAGAGATCGGCAGCGCAACTACGAGCAGTACTTC,CSARDRQRNYEQYF
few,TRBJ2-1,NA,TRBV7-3,TGTGCCAGCAGCTCGGGTGGGGCGGGGAATGAGCAGTTCTTC,CASSSGGAGNEQFF
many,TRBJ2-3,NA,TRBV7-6,TGTGCCAGCAGCTTAGCGTTCCCAGGGGATACGCAGTATTTT,CASSLAFPGDTQYF
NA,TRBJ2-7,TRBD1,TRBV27,TGTGCCAGCAGTTTATCCCAGGGGGCCGAAACCTACGAGCAGTACTTC,CASSLSQGAETYEQYF
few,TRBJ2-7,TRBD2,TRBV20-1,TGCAGTGCTATGGGGACTAGCGGGGTTTACGAGCAGTACTTC,CSAMGTSGVYEQYF
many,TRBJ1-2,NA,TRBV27,TGTGCCAGCAGTTTAAGGGTGAACTATGGCTACACCTTC,CASSLRVNYGYTF
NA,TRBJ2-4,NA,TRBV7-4,TGTGCCAGCAACTCCCCCTCGGGTCCCCAAAACATTCAGTACTTC,CASNSPSGPQNIQYF
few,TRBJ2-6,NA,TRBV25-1,TGTGCCAGCAGCCACCCCTTAGGGTTCTCTGGGGCCAACGTCCTGACTTTC,CASSHPLGFSGANVLTF
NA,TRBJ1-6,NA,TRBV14,TGTGCCAGCAGCCAACTCCCTCCGGGACAAGCTTATAATTCACCCCTCCACTTT,CASSQLPPGQAYNSPLHF
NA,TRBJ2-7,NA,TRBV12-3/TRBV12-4,TGTGCCAGCAGTTTAGTCTCAAACGCGGGGGAGCAGTACTTC,CASSLVSNAGEQYF
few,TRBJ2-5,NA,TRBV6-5,TGTGCCAGCAGTTACTCGACAGGAGGAAGGGGTCACCAAGAGACCCAGTACTTC,CASSYSTGGRGHQETQYF
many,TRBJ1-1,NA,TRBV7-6,TGTGCCAGCAGCAGTTGGACAGACCCGAACACTGAAGCTTTCTTT,CASSSWTDPNTEAFF
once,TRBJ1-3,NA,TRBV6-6,TGTGCCAGTACGGGGACGGGAGACTCTGGAAACACCATATATTTT,CASTGTGDSGNTIYF
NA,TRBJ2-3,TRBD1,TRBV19,TGTGCCAGTAGTATAGATCGGAGCAGGGGGAATGGAGATACGCAGTATTTT,CASSIDRSRGNGDTQYF
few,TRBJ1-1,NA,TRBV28,TGTGCCAGCAGCCCAAGGGAGGGAGGGACTGAAGCTTTCTTT,CASSPREGGTEAFF
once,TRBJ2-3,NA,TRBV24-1,TGTGCCACCAGTGACCTGAGCCGAGATACGCAGTATTTT,CATSDLSRDTQYF
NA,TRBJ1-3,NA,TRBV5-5,TGTGCCAGCAGCGCTGGGACAAGCTCTGGAAACACCATATATTTT,CASSAGTSSGNTIYF
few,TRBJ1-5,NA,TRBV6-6,TGTGCCAGCACTTCGTCCGGGGGGGCGAACCAGCCCCAGCATTTT,CASTSSGGANQPQHF
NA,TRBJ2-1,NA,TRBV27,TGTGCCAGCAGTTTATCGAAGGGCCGAGGTGAGCAGTTCTTC,CASSLSKGRGEQFF
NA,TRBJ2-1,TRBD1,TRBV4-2,TGTGCCAGCAGCCACTACCCGGGACAGACATCCTACAATGAGCAGTTCTTC,CASSHYPGQTSYNEQFF